The rows below give T cell receptor beta chains drawn from one sample of a study of blood T cell repertoires in COVID-19. The data were produced by immunoSEQ multiplex PCR, yet TCRdb's version contains in-frame clones alone and is incomplete. The profile shows 150,000 to 160,000 clones, around 79% of them singletons. Source material: peripheral blood. These receptors originate from an elderly man with acute or convalescent COVID-19. The CDR3 runs from the conserved cysteine through the conserved F or W. A D gene is named only where the DNA matches it firmly. Where a row states a size, it is once, few, many or the class of an expanded clone; other rows omit it.

cdr3_nt: TGTGCCAGTAGTACGGGACAACTTAACACTGAAGCTTTCTTT
cdr3_aa: CASSTGQLNTEAFF
clone_size: NA
d_call: NA
v_call: TRBV19
j_call: TRBJ1-1

cdr3_nt: TGCGCCAGCAGCTTGGAAGTGGAGTCACCCCTCCACTTT
cdr3_aa: CASSLEVESPLHF
clone_size: NA
d_call: NA
v_call: TRBV5-1
j_call: TRBJ1-6

cdr3_nt: TGTGCCAGCAGTGATGATTGGGCAGGGAGGAATTCACCCCTCCACTTT
cdr3_aa: CASSDDWAGRNSPLHF
clone_size: NA
d_call: NA
v_call: TRBV6-1
j_call: TRBJ1-6

cdr3_nt: TGTGCCAGCAGTACACAGGGAGGGTCTGAAGCTTTCTTT
cdr3_aa: CASSTQGGSEAFF
clone_size: NA
d_call: NA
v_call: TRBV5-4
j_call: TRBJ1-1

cdr3_nt: TGTGCCACCAGCAGAGAAACTTTTAGCTCCTATAATTCACCCCTCCACTTT
cdr3_aa: CATSRETFSSYNSPLHF
clone_size: few
d_call: NA
v_call: TRBV15
j_call: TRBJ1-6

cdr3_nt: TGCGCCAGCAGCTTGGTCGGGACAGATGCCCCCTACACCTTC
cdr3_aa: CASSLVGTDAPYTF
clone_size: NA
d_call: TRBD1
v_call: TRBV5-1
j_call: TRBJ1-2

cdr3_nt: TGCGCCAGCAGCTTGGGCACCCCAGGGAACACTGAAGCTTTCTTT
cdr3_aa: CASSLGTPGNTEAFF
clone_size: NA
d_call: NA
v_call: TRBV5-1
j_call: TRBJ1-1

cdr3_nt: TGCGCCAGCAGCTTGTTGACAGGGGAAGGATCACCCCTCCACTTT
cdr3_aa: CASSLLTGEGSPLHF
clone_size: once
d_call: TRBD1
v_call: TRBV5-1
j_call: TRBJ1-6

cdr3_nt: TGTGCCAGCAGCCCTCTGTCTGGGAGCTACGAGCAGTACTTC
cdr3_aa: CASSPLSGSYEQYF
clone_size: NA
d_call: NA
v_call: TRBV7-9
j_call: TRBJ2-7

cdr3_nt: TGTGCCAGCAGCTTGTGGGCGGGTTCAAATCAGCCCCAGCATTTT
cdr3_aa: CASSLWAGSNQPQHF
clone_size: NA
d_call: NA
v_call: TRBV5-5
j_call: TRBJ1-5

cdr3_nt: TGTGCCAGCAGCCCCGGACTAGCGGGGGCCTACAATGAGCAGTTCTTC
cdr3_aa: CASSPGLAGAYNEQFF
clone_size: NA
d_call: TRBD2
v_call: TRBV7-8
j_call: TRBJ2-1

cdr3_nt: TGTGCCAGCAAAAACAGGGGCCCGGGCACTGAAGCTTTCTTT
cdr3_aa: CASKNRGPGTEAFF
clone_size: once
d_call: TRBD1
v_call: TRBV27
j_call: TRBJ1-1

cdr3_nt: TGTGCCAGCAGCATGGGACAGGGAGGTAATCAGCCCCAGCATTTT
cdr3_aa: CASSMGQGGNQPQHF
clone_size: NA
d_call: TRBD1
v_call: TRBV7-9
j_call: TRBJ1-5

cdr3_nt: TGTGCCACCAGCAGAGAAAGGACAGGGGACCACGAGCAGTACTTC
cdr3_aa: CATSRERTGDHEQYF
clone_size: NA
d_call: TRBD1
v_call: TRBV15
j_call: TRBJ2-7

cdr3_nt: TGCGCCAGCAGCTTGGACGCAGCGGGGGGAAGGAATGAGCAGTTCTTC
cdr3_aa: CASSLDAAGGRNEQFF
clone_size: NA
d_call: TRBD2
v_call: TRBV5-1
j_call: TRBJ2-1